This T cell receptor beta chain appears in the sequencing data of a study of radiation and T cells in renal cell carcinoma. The overall study: Nephrectomy followed 15 Gy stereotactic body radiation by 4 weeks. Overall study findings and caveats: Top tumor clonotypes rose in blood 2 weeks post-radiation, then contracted.

The CDR3 runs 17 residues. CDR1 and CDR2 (germline): SEHNR, FQNEAQ (reference sequence). Trimming removed 5 bases at V and 4 bases at J, with 18 bases between. Time point indicated: blood 2 weeks post-SBRT. The treatment: 15 Gy SBRT to primary tumor, nephrectomy 4 weeks later. After SBRT, blood was collected at 2 and 4 weeks, plus baseline. This clone was seen a few times. Its cognate antigen is unknown. Profiled with immunoSEQ multiplex PCR; TCRdb holds only in-frame clones, not every one. The data hold some 75,000 clones, with 82% observed a single time. The chain carries TRBV7-9 and TRBJ1-6; TRBD1 might be the D (6 bases). This TCR derives from a man between 60 and 75 years old with renal cell carcinoma. Here the sequenced sample was blood, taken from a patient whose treatment included radiotherapy and nephrectomy. For the CDR3, the DNA is TGTGCCAGCAGCACCACCCCGACAGGCCGTTATAATTCACCCCTCCACTTT. This gives the protein CASSTTPTGRYNSPLHF.